Below, 25 T cell receptor beta chains from the same sample are listed, as sequenced in a study of prognosis after radiotherapy for stage I lung cancer. By two-round multiplex PCR, the TCR beta CDR3 was amplified from genomic DNA. Each TRBV and TRBJ gene had its own primer in the first PCR round. TCRdb passed the multiplex PCR reads through MiXCR, listing each CDR3 protein once. Of over 25,000 distinct CDR3 sequences in the sample, about 45% are singletons; the top ten hold more than 12%. This specimen was PBMCs, taken before or after stereotactic body radiation therapy (not recorded which). The receptors originated from a donor of 50 years or more with non-small cell lung cancer.

The table lists this clonotype with many counts. V usage is TRBV18 and J usage is TRBJ2-3; no clear D. The CDR3 runs 13 residues. With 3 bases removed from V and 3 bases from J, the gap between germline ends came to 7 bases. Germline V gives CDR1 KGHSH, CDR2 LQKENI. CDR3: CASSPTYTDTQYF. CDR3 nucleotides: TGTGCCAGCTCACCGACTTATACAGATACGCAGTATTTT. The whole variable domain, filled in from reference TRBV18 and TRBJ2-3, reads NAGVMQNPRHLVRRRGQEARLRCSPMKGHSHVYWYRQLPEEGLKFMVYLQKENIIDESGMPKERFSAEFPKEGPSILRIQQVVRGDSAAYFCASSPTYTDTQYFGPGTRLTVL.

This clonotype was seen repeatedly, ten times or more. The rearrangement joins TRBV19 to TRBJ1-5, with 8 bases matching TRBD1. The CDR3 consists of 14 residues. The germline V gene has CDR1 LNHDA and CDR2 SQIVND (reference sequence). V trimming: 7 bases; J trimming: 4 bases; junction bases outside the gene matches: 6. The CDR3 loop is CASTLGQANQPQHF. The DNA of the CDR3 is TGTGCCAGTACCCTGGGACAGGCTAATCAGCCCCAGCATTTT.

This chain connects TRBV7-2 to TRBJ2-1, with D perhaps being TRBD1 or TRBD2 (5 bases each). Germline V gives CDR1 SGHTA, CDR2 FQGNSA. There are 14 residues in the CDR3. Trimming cost V 2 bases and J 10 bases, with 15 bases left between them. The CDR3 DNA follows: TGTGCCAGCAGCTTATCGGGACGGGTCAACGAGCAGTTCTTC. This gives the protein CASSLSGRVNEQFF.

At least ten counts were recorded for this clonotype. The CDR3: CASSLISHQRYQETQYF. In nucleotides, the CDR3 is TGTGCCAGCAGCTTAATATCGCACCAGAGGTACCAAGAGACCCAGTACTTC. The rearrangement joins TRBV11-1 to TRBJ2-5; D remains unclear. V was clipped by 2 bases and J by 0 bases, with 16 bases between them. The CDR3 consists of 17 residues. Germline loops: CDR1 SGHAT, CDR2 FQDESV (reference sequence).

This clonotype was found many times. The rearrangement uses TRBV7-6 and TRBJ2-5, with D unclear. Trimming took 1 base from V and 4 from J, leaving 4 bases between them. This CDR3 region has 12 residues. Looked up from germline, CDR1 is SGHVS and CDR2 is FNYEAQ. This chain's CDR3 is CASSLGRETQYF. The CDR3, as DNA: TGTGCCAGCAGCTTAGGGCGAGAGACCCAGTACTTC.

In regard to this clonotype: A far bigger clonotype differs at one base, so this is likely a read error. The chain couples TRBV6-2 or TRBV6-3 to TRBJ2-5; the match to TRBD1 covers 8 bases. The CDR3 runs to 14 residues. V lost 5 bases to trimming and J lost 8 bases; unmatched junction nucleotides: 10. Germline CDR1 and CDR2: MNHEY and SVGEGT. The CDR3 sequence is CASSPRTGSDTQYF. CDR3 nucleotide sequence: TGTGCCAGCAGTCCAAGGACAGGGAGCGACACCCAGTACTTC.

With regard to this clonotype: Given a far larger clone just one base away, this is likely a sequencing read error. This sequence joins TRBV6-2 or TRBV6-3 and TRBJ1-6; D ambiguous. Trimming shortened V by 5 bases and J by 10 bases, and 18 bases separated the two germline ends. The CDR3 length is 15 residues. Looked up from germline, CDR1 is MNHEY and CDR2 is SVGEGT. Here the CDR3 DNA reads TGTGCCAGCAGTGGAGCGGCAGCCTCGAAATCACCCCTCCACTTT. Protein sequence: CASSGAAASKSPLHF.

CDR3 region: CASRPMRVLYNEQFF. CDR3 coding DNA: TGTGCCAGCAGACCCATGCGGGTGCTCTACAATGAGCAGTTCTTC. This sequence joins TRBV11-2 and TRBJ2-1; D is possibly TRBD2 (5 bases). The CDR3 runs to 15 residues. V was trimmed by 6 bases and J by 3 bases, leaving 15 bases between them. CDR1 and CDR2 from the germline V gene are SGHAT and FQNNGV. The variable domain in full, completed from reference TRBV11-2 and TRBJ2-1, reads EAGVAQSPRYKIIEKRQSVAFWCNPISGHATLYWYQQILGQGPKLLIQFQNNGVVDDSQLPKDRFSAERLKGVDSTLKIQPAKLEDSAVYLCASRPMRVLYNEQFFGPGTRLTVL.

About this clonotype: The junction and the germline gene differ at one end; a read error may be behind it. The J gene is TRBJ2-1, the V gene TRBV2, with D unclear. Germline lookup yields CDR1 SNHLY and CDR2 FYNNEI. There are 13 residues in the CDR3. CDR3 sequence (DNA): TGTGCAAGCAGTGAAGGGCCGTCGAATAAGCAGTTCTTC. Amino acid sequence: CASSEGPSNKQFF.

This clonotype ranks as medium-sized. Here the CDR3 reads CASSYQHGSSPLHF. The CDR3 DNA is TGTGCCAGCAGCTACCAACACGGATCTTCACCCCTCCACTTT. V usage is TRBV11-2 and J usage is TRBJ1-6, with no clear D. The V end was cut by 4 bases, the J end by 9 bases, with 13 bases between. Germline loops: CDR1 SGHAT, CDR2 FQNNGV. This CDR3 is 14 amino acids long.

The chain couples TRBV3-1 to TRBJ2-7, with 12 bases identical to TRBD2. The CDR3 sequence is 16 residues long. The V segment lost 1 base and the J segment 6 bases; nucleotides outside the gene matches: 7. Germline V gene lookup returns CDR1 LGHDT and CDR2 YNNKEL (reference sequence). The CDR3 DNA reads as TGTGCCAGCAGCCAAGTGGCTAGCGGGAGGGCTGGCGAGCAGTACTTC. Translation: CASSQVASGRAGEQYF.

This clonotype is medium-sized (0.01 to 0.1%) within its sample. The chain couples TRBV6-5 to TRBJ1-2; 11 bases fit TRBD1. This CDR3 is built from 16 residues. V shed 3 bases, J shed 4 bases, and the junction held 7 bases outside the gene matches. The germline V gene has CDR1 MNHEY and CDR2 SVGAGI. Here the CDR3 DNA reads TGTGCCAGCAGTTATGCTCGGACAGGGGGCGGCTATGGCTACACCTTC. Protein product: CASSYARTGGGYGYTF.

There are many counts of this clonotype. The gene calls are TRBV19 and TRBJ2-7; TRBD2 might be the D (6 bases). The CDR3 is 15 residues long. Trimming removed 4 bases from V and 6 bases from J, with 19 bases in between. CDR1 is LNHDA and CDR2 is SQIVND in the germline V gene (reference sequence). The CDR3 spells CASSTHHGGSTEQYF. As DNA, the CDR3 is TGTGCCAGTAGTACCCACCATGGGGGGTCAACCGAGCAGTACTTC.

As regards this clonotype: A clone one base away is much larger, so this may be a read error. V and J are TRBV28 and TRBJ1-5; TRBD1 matches 9 bases. This CDR3 has 16 amino acids. Germline lookup yields CDR1 MDHEN and CDR2 SYDVKM. The CDR3 here is CASSYEGQGSNQLQHF. CDR3 sequence (DNA): TGTGCCAGCAGTTACGAAGGACAGGGGAGCAATCAGCTCCAGCATTTT.

As for this clonotype: A read error may be the cause here, since a much bigger clone is one base away. The chain is built from TRBV6-1 and TRBJ2-1; no definite D call. From germline, CDR1 is MNHNS and CDR2 SASEGT. This CDR3 region has 13 residues. V was clipped by 8 bases and J by 6 bases, with 14 bases between them. The CDR3 reads CASQRLWVNEQFF. The CDR3, as DNA: TGTGCCAGCCAACGACTTTGGGTCAATGAGCAGTTCTTC.

Concerning this clonotype itself: At one end the junction does not follow the germline gene, possibly because of a read error. J is TRBJ2-2 and V is TRBV5-6; D may correspond to TRBD1 or TRBD2 (5 bases each). This CDR3 is 17 amino acids long. The V gene's germline CDR1 is SGHDT and CDR2 YYEEEE. CDR3 bases: TGTGCCAGCAGGGTGAGGGGAATGCATCGACCCTCCGGTGAGCTGTTTTTT. This gives the protein CASRVRGMHRPSGELFF.

By sample share, this clonotype is medium-sized (0.01 to 0.1%). CDR3 in amino acids: CASSVGGPYEQYF. For the CDR3, the DNA is TGTGCCAGCAGTGTTGGGGGGCCCTACGAGCAGTACTTC. The chain carries TRBV2 and TRBJ2-7; perhaps D is TRBD1 or TRBD2 (6 bases each). Germline V gene sequence: CDR1 SNHLY, CDR2 FYNNEI. CDR3 length: 13 residues. Trimming cost V 4 bases and J 2 bases, with 9 bases left between them. The entire variable domain, with the rest obtained from reference TRBV2 and TRBJ2-7, is as follows: EPEVTQTPSHQVTQMGQEVILRCVPISNHLYFYWYRQILGQKVEFLVSFYNNEISEKSEIFDDQFSVERPDGSNFTLKIRSTKLEDSAMYFCASSVGGPYEQYFGPGTRLTVT.

This clonotype has a single count. A much larger clone is a single base away; this may be a read error. The CDR3 reads CASSLTGYNVQFF. CDR3 nucleotides: TGTGCCAGCAGTTTAACGGGGTACAATGTGCAGTTCTTC. This chain connects TRBV27 to TRBJ2-1; D perhaps matches TRBD2 (5 bases). Germline CDR1 MNHEY, CDR2 SMNVEV (reference sequence). The CDR3 has 13 residues.

This sequence joins TRBV12-3 or TRBV12-4 and TRBJ2-1; no definite D call. V lost 0 bases to trimming and J lost 0 bases, with 9 bases between them. This CDR3 region has 16 residues. In nucleotides, the CDR3 is TGTGCCAGCAGTTTAGCGCATGTGAGCTCCTACAATGAGCAGTTCTTC. Protein sequence: CASSLAHVSSYNEQFF.

In its sample, this clonotype was seen many times. V gene TRBV20-1 combines with J gene TRBJ2-7; 9 bases are a match to TRBD2. CDR1 and CDR2 from the germline V gene are DFQATT and SNEGSKA (reference sequence). The ends lost 6 bases at V and 4 bases at J; junction bases unmatched: 7. The CDR3 is made up of 13 amino acids. The CDR3, as DNA: TGCAGTGCCACGACTAGCGGAAGTTACGAGCAGTACTTC. The encoded protein is CSATTSGSYEQYF.

Comment on this clonotype: A far larger clone is just one base off, so this is likely a read error. The genes are TRBV28 and TRBJ2-7; tentative D call: TRBD1 (5 bases). The J call may be mistaken, given a closer DNA end match to TRBJ1-2. Germline values: CDR1 MDHEN, CDR2 SYDVKM. The CDR3 runs 14 residues. CDR3 amino acids: CASSNTGQNYGYTF. In nucleotides, the CDR3 is TGTGCCAGCAGTAACACGGGGCAGAACTATGGCTACACCTTC.

The CDR3 DNA reads as TGTGCCAGCAGCTTGGACAGGGGTCCACAGGATAAGCAGTTCTTC. Amino acid sequence: CASSLDRGPQDKQFF. This chain uses TRBV12-3 or TRBV12-4 with TRBJ2-1; 9 nucleotides match TRBD1. This CDR3 region has 15 residues. J lost 11 bases, V lost 6 bases, and 14 bases had no gene match.

This clonotype is medium-sized. The chain carries TRBV19 and TRBJ2-7; D uncertain. Per germline, CDR1 LNHDA and CDR2 SQIVND (reference sequence). V was trimmed by 6 bases and J by 3 bases, leaving 6 bases between them. The CDR3 is made up of 11 amino acids. The CDR3 sequence is CASRDVYEQYF. For the CDR3, the DNA is TGTGCCAGTAGGGATGTCTACGAGCAGTACTTC.

A remark on this clonotype: This likely traces to a read error, being one base from a far larger clone. This chain uses TRBV6-9 with TRBJ1-1; D might be TRBD1 (5 bases). Germline CDR1 is MNHGY and CDR2 is SVAAGI. CDR3 length equals 15 residues. Written as DNA, the CDR3 is TGTGCCAGCAGTTACCCGCGGGGGTTGAACACTGAATCTTTCTTT. This sequence encodes CASSYPRGLNTESFF.

This clonotype was picked up many times. The CDR3 is CSVESTDTQYF. The CDR3, as DNA: TGCAGCGTTGAAAGCACAGATACGCAGTATTTT. V is TRBV29-1 and J is TRBJ2-3; D gene uncertain. Trimming removed 2 bases at V and 0 bases at J, with 0 bases between. The CDR3 runs 11 residues. In germline, CDR1 is SQVTM, CDR2 ANQGSEA.